These T cell receptor beta chains were read from a single sample in a study of OX40 agonist ivuxolimab in advanced cancers. The table came from immunoSEQ multiplex PCR; TCRdb's copy has only in-frame clones and leaves some out. Counted here are fewer than 45,000 clones, approximately 80% occurring once; the ten biggest clones make up around a quarter. The sample in question was CD4+ or CD8+ T cells sorted from blood, obtained in a trial of the OX40 agonist ivuxolimab. The receptors here all came from an adult with an advanced solid tumor such as melanoma, head and neck, liver or kidney cancer. Each CDR3 is given with its conserved first and last residue. The order of the fields is clone size, J gene, V gene, D gene, CDR3 protein, CDR3 DNA. A D gene is named only where the DNA matches it firmly. Clone size is not always given. Where it is, it says once, few, many or a class for expanded clones.

abundance: few
j_gene: TRBJ1-4
v_gene: TRBV6-6
d_gene: .
CDR3aa: CASSYSAGNEKLFF
CDR3nt: TGTGCCAGCAGTTACTCGGCAGGAAATGAAAAACTGTTTTTT

abundance: once
j_gene: TRBJ1-1
v_gene: TRBV7-9
d_gene: TRBD1
CDR3aa: CASSSGTANTEAFF
CDR3nt: TGTGCCAGCAGCTCCGGGACAGCTAACACTGAAGCTTTCTTT

abundance: .
j_gene: TRBJ2-3
v_gene: TRBV9
d_gene: .
CDR3aa: CASSVGTVSSTDTQYF
CDR3nt: TGTGCCAGCAGCGTAGGGACAGTCTCTAGCACAGATACGCAGTATTTT

abundance: .
j_gene: TRBJ1-1
v_gene: TRBV6-1
d_gene: .
CDR3aa: CASINSLLGNTEAFF
CDR3nt: TGTGCCAGCATTAACTCCCTCCTCGGGAACACTGAAGCTTTCTTT

abundance: few
j_gene: TRBJ1-1
v_gene: TRBV29-1
d_gene: .
CDR3aa: CSVGRGMNTEAFF
CDR3nt: TGCAGCGTCGGTCGGGGAATGAACACTGAAGCTTTCTTT

abundance: .
j_gene: TRBJ1-1
v_gene: TRBV19
d_gene: .
CDR3aa: CASSIVGFAEAFF
CDR3nt: TGTGCCAGTAGTATCGTGGGTTTCGCTGAAGCTTTCTTT

abundance: once
j_gene: TRBJ2-1
v_gene: TRBV25-1
d_gene: .
CDR3aa: CAASMPGSPYNEQFF
CDR3nt: TGTGCCGCCAGCATGCCGGGATCACCTTACAATGAGCAGTTCTTC

abundance: .
j_gene: TRBJ2-1
v_gene: TRBV11-3
d_gene: TRBD2
CDR3aa: CASSLGLAGDYEQFF
CDR3nt: TGTGCCAGCAGCTTAGGGCTAGCGGGGGACTATGAGCAGTTCTTC

abundance: few
j_gene: TRBJ2-2
v_gene: TRBV2
d_gene: TRBD1
CDR3aa: CASKAGGSTGELFF
CDR3nt: TGTGCCAGCAAGGCAGGGGGCAGCACCGGGGAGCTGTTTTTT

abundance: .
j_gene: TRBJ1-3
v_gene: TRBV5-6
d_gene: .
CDR3aa: CASSLDSSGNTIYF
CDR3nt: TGTGCCAGCAGTCTAGACAGCTCTGGAAACACCATATATTTT

abundance: .
j_gene: TRBJ1-1
v_gene: TRBV11-2
d_gene: TRBD1
CDR3aa: CASSLITWTGGSAEAFF
CDR3nt: TGTGCCAGCAGCCTGATAACTTGGACAGGGGGAAGCGCTGAAGCTTTCTTT

abundance: .
j_gene: TRBJ1-3
v_gene: TRBV6-6
d_gene: .
CDR3aa: CASRTSNSGNTIYF
CDR3nt: TGTGCCAGCAGAACATCGAACTCTGGAAACACCATATATTTT

abundance: .
j_gene: TRBJ1-5
v_gene: TRBV4-2
d_gene: .
CDR3aa: CASSQERGAYQPQHF
CDR3nt: TGTGCCAGCAGCCAAGAACGAGGGGCCTATCAGCCCCAGCATTTT

abundance: few
j_gene: TRBJ2-3
v_gene: TRBV4-1
d_gene: .
CDR3aa: CASSQDPGNTQYF
CDR3nt: TGCGCCAGCAGCCAAGACCCCGGCAATACGCAGTATTTT

abundance: once
j_gene: TRBJ2-1
v_gene: TRBV28
d_gene: .
CDR3aa: CASSGRNEQFF
CDR3nt: TGTGCCAGCAGCGGACGGAATGAGCAGTTCTTC

abundance: .
j_gene: TRBJ2-7
v_gene: TRBV29-1
d_gene: .
CDR3aa: CSVDSPNSYEQYF
CDR3nt: TGCAGCGTTGATAGTCCGAACTCCTACGAGCAGTACTTC

abundance: .
j_gene: TRBJ2-1
v_gene: TRBV5-4
d_gene: .
CDR3aa: CASSSRGSSYNEQFF
CDR3nt: TGTGCCAGCAGCTCTCGGGGCTCTTCCTACAATGAGCAGTTCTTC

abundance: .
j_gene: TRBJ2-5
v_gene: TRBV6-4
d_gene: TRBD2
CDR3aa: CASHMLGLAEETQYF
CDR3nt: TGTGCCAGCCATATGTTGGGACTAGCGGAAGAGACCCAGTACTTC

abundance: once
j_gene: TRBJ2-2
v_gene: TRBV10-1
d_gene: .
CDR3aa: CASKGVTGELFF
CDR3nt: TGCGCCAGCAAGGGGGTCACCGGGGAGCTGTTTTTT

abundance: .
j_gene: TRBJ1-5
v_gene: TRBV12-5
d_gene: .
CDR3aa: CASGLVVGGGNQPQHF
CDR3nt: TGTGCTAGTGGTTTGGTAGTAGGAGGGGGCAATCAGCCCCAGCATTTT

abundance: .
j_gene: TRBJ2-4
v_gene: TRBV7-2
d_gene: TRBD1
CDR3aa: CASSLQTGPDIQYF
CDR3nt: TGTGCCAGCAGCTTACAGACAGGGCCGGACATTCAGTACTTC

abundance: .
j_gene: TRBJ1-1
v_gene: TRBV19
d_gene: TRBD1
CDR3aa: CASSIRGRLMGNTEAFF
CDR3nt: TGTGCCAGTAGTATTAGGGGGCGCCTCATGGGGAACACTGAAGCTTTCTTT

abundance: .
j_gene: TRBJ1-1
v_gene: TRBV11-2
d_gene: .
CDR3aa: CASSLVIAGTTEAFF
CDR3nt: TGTGCCAGCAGCTTAGTCATCGCAGGGACCACTGAAGCTTTCTTT

abundance: few
j_gene: TRBJ1-5
v_gene: TRBV6-6
d_gene: .
CDR3aa: CASSYSGYSNQPQHF
CDR3nt: TGTGCCAGCAGTTACTCGGGATATAGCAATCAGCCCCAGCATTTT

abundance: few
j_gene: TRBJ1-3
v_gene: TRBV7-2
d_gene: .
CDR3aa: CASSSVPGNTIYF
CDR3nt: TGTGCCAGCAGCTCGGTACCTGGAAACACCATATATTTT

abundance: .
j_gene: TRBJ2-7
v_gene: TRBV7-9
d_gene: TRBD1
CDR3aa: CASSSQGVHDEQYF
CDR3nt: TGTGCCAGCAGCTCACAGGGGGTTCACGACGAGCAGTACTTC

abundance: .
j_gene: TRBJ1-4
v_gene: TRBV5-1
d_gene: TRBD1
CDR3aa: CASRRDRDNSNEKLFF
CDR3nt: TGCGCCAGCCGCCGGGACAGGGATAATTCTAATGAAAAACTGTTTTTT

abundance: .
j_gene: TRBJ2-7
v_gene: TRBV9
d_gene: TRBD1
CDR3aa: CASSVHSGGQGTYEQYF
CDR3nt: TGTGCCAGCAGCGTTCATTCTGGGGGACAGGGGACCTACGAGCAGTACTTC

abundance: .
j_gene: TRBJ2-7
v_gene: TRBV27
d_gene: TRBD1
CDR3aa: CASSPQTGGRSSYEQYF
CDR3nt: TGTGCCAGCAGTCCCCAGACAGGGGGCCGGAGCTCCTACGAGCAGTACTTC

abundance: .
j_gene: TRBJ1-4
v_gene: TRBV9
d_gene: TRBD1
CDR3aa: CASSVAGTGATNEKLFF
CDR3nt: TGTGCCAGCAGCGTAGCCGGGACAGGGGCAACTAATGAAAAACTGTTTTTT

abundance: .
j_gene: TRBJ1-2
v_gene: TRBV27
d_gene: TRBD1
CDR3aa: CASSLQGGYGYTF
CDR3nt: TGTGCCAGCAGCCTACAGGGGGGCTATGGCTACACCTTC

abundance: .
j_gene: TRBJ1-1
v_gene: TRBV2
d_gene: TRBD1
CDR3aa: CARGATDRGTEAFF
CDR3nt: TGTGCCAGGGGGGCGACGGACAGGGGAACTGAAGCTTTCTTT

abundance: .
j_gene: TRBJ2-3
v_gene: TRBV6-5
d_gene: .
CDR3aa: CASRLDPSTDTQYF
CDR3nt: TGTGCCAGCCGACTTGACCCTAGCACAGATACGCAGTATTTT

abundance: few
j_gene: TRBJ2-5
v_gene: TRBV27
d_gene: .
CDR3aa: CASSLYRGAGETQYF
CDR3nt: TGTGCCAGCAGTTTATATCGGGGGGCAGGGGAGACCCAGTACTTC

abundance: .
j_gene: TRBJ1-3
v_gene: TRBV7-2
d_gene: .
CDR3aa: CASSLEAGAGNTIYF
CDR3nt: TGTGCCAGCAGCTTAGAGGCAGGGGCTGGAAACACCATATATTTT

abundance: few
j_gene: TRBJ1-5
v_gene: TRBV9
d_gene: TRBD1
CDR3aa: CASSVETGFDQPQHF
CDR3nt: TGTGCCAGCAGCGTAGAGACAGGGTTTGACCAGCCCCAGCATTTT

abundance: .
j_gene: TRBJ1-5
v_gene: TRBV5-4
d_gene: .
CDR3aa: CASSQSRDQPQHF
CDR3nt: TGTGCCAGCAGCCAAAGCAGGGATCAGCCCCAGCATTTT

abundance: .
j_gene: TRBJ2-3
v_gene: TRBV25-1
d_gene: TRBD1
CDR3aa: CASSGGQGSSTDTQYF
CDR3nt: TGTGCCAGCAGTGGCGGACAGGGTTCGAGCACAGATACGCAGTATTTT

abundance: .
j_gene: TRBJ1-1
v_gene: TRBV11-3
d_gene: TRBD1
CDR3aa: CVSSPGQDREAFF
CDR3nt: TGTGTCAGCAGCCCAGGTCAGGACAGGGAAGCTTTCTTT

abundance: .
j_gene: TRBJ2-5
v_gene: TRBV7-3
d_gene: .
CDR3aa: CASSLDYQETQYF
CDR3nt: TGTGCCAGCAGCTTAGACTACCAAGAGACCCAGTACTTC

abundance: .
j_gene: TRBJ2-5
v_gene: TRBV5-1
d_gene: .
CDR3aa: CASSRNQETQYF
CDR3nt: TGCGCCAGCAGCCGGAACCAAGAGACCCAGTACTTC

abundance: hyperexpanded
j_gene: TRBJ1-2
v_gene: TRBV14
d_gene: .
CDR3aa: CASILWFTGSANYGYTF
CDR3nt: TGTGCCAGCATCCTATGGTTTACAGGTTCAGCTAACTATGGCTACACCTTC

abundance: .
j_gene: TRBJ2-1
v_gene: TRBV2
d_gene: .
CDR3aa: CASRVGTQVHNEQFF
CDR3nt: TGTGCCAGCAGGGTTGGGACCCAGGTCCACAATGAGCAGTTCTTC

abundance: .
j_gene: TRBJ2-2
v_gene: TRBV5-1
d_gene: .
CDR3aa: CASSTEGTGELFF
CDR3nt: TGCGCCAGCAGCACGGAAGGGACCGGGGAGCTGTTTTTT

abundance: .
j_gene: TRBJ2-1
v_gene: TRBV27
d_gene: TRBD2
CDR3aa: CASSSGSGGQYNEQFF
CDR3nt: TGTGCCAGCAGTTCGGGTAGCGGGGGTCAATACAATGAGCAGTTCTTC

abundance: few
j_gene: TRBJ1-2
v_gene: TRBV5-1
d_gene: TRBD1
CDR3aa: CASSLAGTGGEGYTF
CDR3nt: TGCGCCAGCAGCTTGGCCGGGACAGGGGGCGAGGGCTACACCTTC

abundance: .
j_gene: TRBJ2-5
v_gene: TRBV2
d_gene: TRBD2
CDR3aa: CASGREYQETQYF
CDR3nt: TGTGCCAGCGGGAGGGAATACCAAGAGACCCAGTACTTC

abundance: few
j_gene: TRBJ2-1
v_gene: TRBV14
d_gene: TRBD2
CDR3aa: CASRAGLAGYNEQFF
CDR3nt: TGTGCCAGCAGAGCGGGACTAGCGGGATACAATGAGCAGTTCTTC

abundance: .
j_gene: TRBJ1-2
v_gene: TRBV6-5
d_gene: .
CDR3aa: CASSLAGNYGYTF
CDR3nt: TGTGCCAGCAGTTTAGCGGGTAACTATGGCTACACCTTC

abundance: .
j_gene: TRBJ1-1
v_gene: TRBV5-1
d_gene: .
CDR3aa: CASSPGGNTEAFF
CDR3nt: TGCGCCAGCAGCCCTGGCGGGAACACTGAAGCTTTCTTT

abundance: .
j_gene: TRBJ2-1
v_gene: TRBV6-1
d_gene: .
CDR3aa: CASRDRISSYNEQFF
CDR3nt: TGTGCCAGCAGAGACAGGATTAGCTCCTACAATGAGCAGTTCTTC

abundance: .
j_gene: TRBJ2-3
v_gene: TRBV7-2
d_gene: .
CDR3aa: CASSLQLADTQYF
CDR3nt: TGTGCCAGCAGCTTACAGCTAGCAGATACGCAGTATTTT

abundance: .
j_gene: TRBJ2-7
v_gene: TRBV7-2
d_gene: TRBD1
CDR3aa: CASSSGTGFAEQYF
CDR3nt: TGTGCCAGCAGCTCTGGGACAGGTTTTGCCGAGCAGTACTTC

abundance: .
j_gene: TRBJ1-1
v_gene: TRBV6-6
d_gene: .
CDR3aa: CARSRGKGTEAFF
CDR3nt: TGTGCCAGAAGCCGAGGGAAAGGGACTGAAGCTTTCTTT

abundance: .
j_gene: TRBJ1-5
v_gene: TRBV27
d_gene: .
CDR3aa: CASKGNNQPQHF
CDR3nt: TGTGCCAGCAAGGGGAACAATCAGCCCCAGCATTTT

abundance: .
j_gene: TRBJ1-1
v_gene: TRBV6-5
d_gene: .
CDR3aa: CASRGGTEAFF
CDR3nt: TGTGCCAGCAGGGGGGGGACTGAAGCTTTCTTT

abundance: .
j_gene: TRBJ2-3
v_gene: TRBV2
d_gene: .
CDR3aa: CASSEDDTQYF
CDR3nt: TGTGCCAGCAGTGAAGACGATACGCAGTATTTT